Presented here are 16 T cell receptor beta chains from one specimen sequenced in a study of read filtering for tumor transcriptome and immune sequencing. This library used around 400 ng RNA and molecular barcoded adaptors spanning alpha/delta and beta/gamma chains. TCRdb reprocessed the reads via MiXCR and lists one record per CDR3 protein. Here the sample spans 93,000 or so distinct CDR3 sequences, 20% to 25% being singletons. The sequenced sample consisted of a population of CD138-negative cells sorted from bone marrow. All receptors come from a donor aged 40 or older with multiple myeloma.

The chain employs TRBV25-1 and TRBJ2-5; a possible D gene is TRBD1 (5 bases). V lost 6 bases, J lost 2 bases, and 10 bases lay in between. CDR3 size: 13 residues. Germline CDR1 reads MGHDK; CDR2 reads SYGVNS. The CDR3 coding sequence is TGTGCCAGCAGGGGGCTTGGGCAAGAGACCCAGTACTTC. Translating it yields CASRGLGQETQYF.

This clonotype came up many times. The chain uses TRBV3-1 and TRBJ2-1; the D gene is possibly TRBD1 (5 bases). This CDR3 region has 11 residues. CDR1 LGHDT and CDR2 YNNKEL come from the germline V gene (reference sequence). Trimming stripped 1 base from V and 15 bases from J, with 10 bases between. In DNA, the CDR3 is TGTGCCAGCAGCCAAGCCCAGGGAAGGTTCTTC. Amino acid sequence: CASSQAQGRFF.

The sample holds many counts of this clonotype. V and J are TRBV12-3 or TRBV12-4 and TRBJ2-3; D is possibly TRBD2 (6 bases). This CDR3 has 11 residues. Deletions cut 6 bases from V and 9 bases from J, with 10 bases between. The CDR3 reads CASRRGGTQYF. The CDR3 coding sequence is TGTGCCAGCAGGAGGGGAGGCACGCAGTATTTT.

The gene calls are TRBV5-1 and TRBJ1-5; no reliable D call. The CDR3 extends over 13 amino acids. Germline V lookup: CDR1 SGHRS, CDR2 YFSETQ. Deletions cut 4 bases from V and 3 bases from J, with 8 bases between. CDR3 in amino acids: CASSRDPNQPQHF. For the CDR3, the DNA is TGCGCCAGCAGCCGGGATCCCAATCAGCCCCAGCATTTT.

This rearrangement joins TRBV5-1 to TRBJ2-3; D may correspond to TRBD1 or TRBD2 (5 bases each). V was shortened by 4 bases and J by 2 bases, with 5 bases between the two germline ends. CDR1 is SGHRS and CDR2 is YFSETQ in the germline V gene. This CDR3 has 12 amino acids. In nucleotides, the CDR3 is TGCGCCAGCAGCGGGACCACAGATACGCAGTATTTT. It codes for CASSGTTDTQYF.

The chain carries TRBV6-2 or TRBV6-3 and TRBJ2-5; no clear D gene. Between the trimmed V and J ends, which lost 0 bases and 4 bases, there was a span of 9 bases. CDR1 MNHEY and CDR2 SVGEGT come from the germline V gene. The CDR3 spans 14 residues. Here the CDR3 reads CASSYSISAETQYF. In nucleotides, the CDR3 is TGTGCCAGCAGTTACTCGATATCGGCAGAGACCCAGTACTTC.

A note on this clonotype: A far bigger clonotype differs at one base, so this is likely a read error. The gene calls are TRBV4-2 and TRBJ2-1; D is unresolved. Germline CDR1 and CDR2: LGHNA and YNFKEQ. CDR3 length equals 19 residues. CDR3 sequence (DNA): TGCGCCAGCAGCCAAGGAATACTAAGAAGAGATCTTTCGTACAATGAGCGGTTCTTC. Translated: CASSQGILRRDLSYNERFF.

A remark on this clonotype: This may arise from a read error, as a much more abundant clone is one base away. V usage is TRBV7-2 and J usage is TRBJ2-3; 8 nucleotides agree with TRBD1. This CDR3 is built from 15 residues. Germline CDR1 reads SGHTA; CDR2 reads FQGNSA. CDR3: CASSWTGLGTGTQYF. Written as DNA, the CDR3 is TGTGCCAGCAGCTGGACAGGCCTGGGGACAGGTACGCAGTATTTT. The entire variable domain, with the rest obtained from reference TRBV7-2 and TRBJ2-3, is as follows: GAGVSQSPSNKVTEKGKDVELRCDPISGHTALYWYRQSLGQGLEFLIYFQGNSAPDKSGLPSDRFSAERTGGSVSTLTIQRTQQEDSAVYLCASSWTGLGTGTQYFGPGTRLTVL.

This clonotype was recorded many times. The rearrangement links TRBV28 to TRBJ2-7; 8 positions agree with TRBD2. In germline, CDR1 is MDHEN, CDR2 SYDVKM. This CDR3 has 16 residues. Trimming at V came to 7 bases and at J to 3 bases, leaving 14 bases not matched to a gene. In DNA form, the CDR3 reads TGTGCCAGCACCCCAGAGCGGGGGTGGGGAATCTACGAGCAGTACTTC. Its protein product is CASTPERGWGIYEQYF.

About this clonotype: This may stem from a read error, because a much larger clone lies one nucleotide away. The V call is TRBV21-1, the J call TRBJ1-1; no DNA check was done on the table's D call, TRBD1. TRBV21-1 constitutes a pseudogene. This CDR3 spans 14 amino acids. CDR3 nucleotides: TGTGCCAGCAGCAAAGGGGACGGGAACTCTGAAGCTTTCTTT. Encoded protein: CASSKGDGNSEAFF.

Details on this clonotype: A much larger clonotype is one base distant, so this may be a read error. The J gene is TRBJ2-5, the V gene TRBV5-1; a possible D gene is TRBD2 (5 bases). CDR1 and CDR2 from the germline V gene are SGHRS and YFSETQ. The CDR3 runs to 14 residues. V lost 0 bases to trimming and J lost 5 bases, with 11 bases between them. In nucleotides, the CDR3 is TGCGCCAGCAGCTTGGTTTCGTGGGAGGAGACCCAGTACTTC. This sequence encodes CASSLVSWEETQYF. The variable domain in full, with the rest retrieved from reference TRBV5-1 and TRBJ2-5, is KAGVTQTPRYLIKTRGQQVTLSCSPISGHRSVSWYQQTPGQGLQFLFEYFSETQRNKGNFPGRFSGRQFSNSRSEMNVSTLELGDSALYLCASSLVSWEETQYFGPGTRLLVL.

Written as DNA, the CDR3 is TGTGCCAGCAGCTTGGGACAGGGGATGGATACGCAGTATTTT. Translating gives CASSLGQGMDTQYF. The V and J genes are TRBV7-9 and TRBJ2-3; the match to TRBD1 covers 10 bases. Losses at the gene ends were 3 bases for V and 6 bases for J; bases not matched to a gene: 3. CDR1 and CDR2 from the germline V gene are SEHNR and FQNEAQ (reference sequence). The CDR3 runs 14 residues.

This clonotype was counted ten times or more. The V and J genes are TRBV3-1 and TRBJ2-1; D gene ambiguous. The germline V gene encodes CDR1 LGHDT and CDR2 YNNKEL (reference sequence). This CDR3 comprises 17 residues. Trimming cost V 0 bases and J 7 bases, with 19 bases left between them. CDR3 in DNA: TGTGCCAGCAGCCAAGAGTTCGAGCCTCGGGCCTCAAATGAGCAGTTCTTC. This translates into CASSQEFEPRASNEQFF.

On this clonotype itself: Sequence at one end of the junction differs from germline and may be a read error. V gene TRBV29-1 combines with J gene TRBJ1-1, with D possibly being TRBD1 (5 bases). The CDR3 extends over 13 amino acids. Germline assignment: CDR1 SQVTM and CDR2 ANQGSEA. CDR3 amino acids: CSVSEGVGTEASF. In DNA, the CDR3 is TGCAGCGTCAGTGAGGGTGTCGGGACTGAAGCTTCCTTT. Together with reference TRBV29-1 and TRBJ1-1, the CDR3 gives the full variable domain: SAVISQKPSRDICQRGTSLTIQCQVDSQVTMMFWYRQQPGQSLTLIATANQGSEATYESGFVIDKFPISRPNLTFSTLTVSNMSPEDSSIYLCSVSEGVGTEASFGQGTRLTVV.

This clonotype was detected ten times or more. The chain joins TRBV2 to TRBJ2-7; 10 bases fit TRBD1. The CDR3 sequence is 14 residues long. Germline V gene data show CDR1 as SNHLY and CDR2 as FYNNEI. V shed 7 bases, J shed 6 bases, and the junction held 9 bases outside the gene matches. The CDR3 sequence: CASNLGTGVGEQYF. DNA for the CDR3: TGTGCCAGCAACTTAGGGACAGGGGTGGGCGAGCAGTACTTC.

This clonotype was seen ten or more times. V usage is TRBV5-1 and J usage is TRBJ2-1; D may be TRBD2 (6 bases). Germline CDR1 SGHRS, CDR2 YFSETQ. The CDR3 has 14 residues. Trimming removed 2 bases at V and 9 bases at J, with 15 bases between. DNA for the CDR3: TGCGCCAGCAGCTTACCCTCTGCGGGGTTTGAGCAGTTCTTC. Amino acids: CASSLPSAGFEQFF.